Listed below are T cell receptor beta chains from one sample, sequenced in a study of blood T cell repertoires in COVID-19. Profiling relied on immunoSEQ multiplex PCR, and the TCRdb table lists in-frame clones only, not all of them. The sample contains about 100,000 clones, about 77% of which appear only once. Sample: peripheral blood. All receptors come from a man between 65 and 85 years old with active or convalescent COVID-19. Both conserved end residues are part of each CDR3. The order of the fields is clone size, J gene, V gene, D gene, CDR3 DNA, CDR3 protein. A D gene is named only where the DNA matches it firmly. Clone size is not always given. Where it is, it says once, few, many or a class for expanded clones.

>.|TRBJ1-1|TRBV6-5|.
TGTGCCAGCACTTTCAGTGGGAACACTGAAGCTTTCTTT
CASTFSGNTEAFF
>.|TRBJ2-3|TRBV10-3|.
TGTGCCATCAGTGAGTCGAACCCCAGGGGAACAGATACGCAGTATTTT
CAISESNPRGTDTQYF
>.|TRBJ2-1|TRBV18|TRBD2
TGTGCCAGCTCACCACTGTCGCGGGAGCGTGGGAATGAGCAGTTCTTC
CASSPLSRERGNEQFF
>.|TRBJ1-5|TRBV2|TRBD1
TGTGCCAGCAGGGAACAGGGGGCGGACAATCAGCCCCAGCATTTT
CASREQGADNQPQHF
>.|TRBJ2-1|TRBV7-9|.
TGTGCCAGCAGCTTAAGGGGTAGCGGAGCGCTATCCTACAATGAGCAGTTCTTC
CASSLRGSGALSYNEQFF
>.|TRBJ2-1|TRBV6-5|TRBD2
TGTGCCATCAACCGGGGACTAGCGTTCAATGAGCAGTTCTTC
CAINRGLAFNEQFF
>few|TRBJ1-2|TRBV7-9|.
TGTGCCAGCAGCTTTCGTGCGGGCTACACCTTC
CASSFRAGYTF
>once|TRBJ1-2|TRBV30|.
TGTGCCTGGAGTGTCACCGGGACAACCAATCATGGCTACACCTTC
CAWSVTGTTNHGYTF
>.|TRBJ1-1|TRBV5-6|TRBD1
TGTGCCAGCAGCCCAGGACAGGGGTGGTTGGCTGAAGCTTTCTTT
CASSPGQGWLAEAFF
>once|TRBJ1-1|TRBV9|TRBD1
TGTGCCAGCAGCGTAGTGGGACAGCCGAACACTGAAGCTTTCTTT
CASSVVGQPNTEAFF
>few|TRBJ2-1|TRBV15|TRBD2
TGTGCCACCAGCAGAGATCAAACTAGCGGGGTATACAATGAGCAGTTCTTC
CATSRDQTSGVYNEQFF
>.|TRBJ2-5|TRBV11-3|TRBD1
TGTGCCAGCAGCTTAGGTTTGGGACAGGGGGAGACCCAGTACTTC
CASSLGLGQGETQYF
>.|TRBJ2-7|TRBV3-1/TRBV3-2|.
TGTGCCAGCAGCCAAGTTCCCCAGGCCGAGCAGTACTTC
CASSQVPQAEQYF
>once|TRBJ1-5|TRBV18|.
TGTGCCAGCTCACCAGAGAATGCGAGCAATCAGCCCCAGCATTTT
CASSPENASNQPQHF
>.|TRBJ2-5|TRBV28|TRBD1
TGTGCCAGCAGTTTAGGGACAGGGATTAAAGAGACCCAGTACTTC
CASSLGTGIKETQYF
>.|TRBJ2-5|TRBV5-1|TRBD2
TGCGCCAGCAGCCCGGGACTAGCGGGGCGTGAGACCCAGTACTTC
CASSPGLAGRETQYF
>.|TRBJ1-5|TRBV5-3|TRBD1
TGTGCCAGAAGCTTGGCTTACCGGGACAGCGAGAATCAGCCCCAGCATTTT
CARSLAYRDSENQPQHF
>.|TRBJ2-3|TRBV19|TRBD1
TGTGCCAGTAGAGCTGGACAGGGGGCGTGGGATACGCAGTATTTT
CASRAGQGAWDTQYF
>.|TRBJ2-7|TRBV5-6|.
TGTGCCAGCAGCCTGGAGGGGGCCAGGAGGTTTTACGAGCAGTACTTC
CASSLEGARRFYEQYF
>few|TRBJ2-3|TRBV18|.
TGTGCCAGCTCGGGATTGCGGGCAAGCACAGATACGCAGTATTTT
CASSGLRASTDTQYF
>.|TRBJ2-5|TRBV7-2|.
TGTGCCAGCAGCCCCATCGGGGACTTCTTACAAGAGACCCAGTACTTC
CASSPIGDFLQETQYF
>.|TRBJ2-2|TRBV7-2|TRBD2
TGTGCCAGCAGCTTCTTCCCCCCTAGCGGGGGGGCCCCAACCGGGGAGCTGTTTTTT
CASSFFPPSGGAPTGELFF
>.|TRBJ1-4|TRBV28|.
TGTGCCAGCAGTGTGGGGGCCCCGGGGGAAAAACTGTTTTTT
CASSVGAPGEKLFF
>once|TRBJ2-3|TRBV5-1|TRBD2
TGCGCCAGCAGCTTGGCCCCTAGCGGGGTTGGCACAGATACGCAGTATTTT
CASSLAPSGVGTDTQYF
>.|TRBJ2-3|TRBV19|.
TGTGCCAGTAGGCGGGGGACAGGCCTCAACACAGATACGCAGTATTTT
CASRRGTGLNTDTQYF
>few|TRBJ1-6|TRBV12-3/TRBV12-4|.
TGTGCCAGCAGCGGGGTTAGTAATTCACCCCTCCACTTT
CASSGVSNSPLHF
>.|TRBJ2-2|TRBV9|.
TGTGCCAGCAGCGTGACCGCCAGCGTTCACACCGGGGAGCTGTTTTTT
CASSVTASVHTGELFF
>.|TRBJ2-7|TRBV27|.
TGTGCCAGCAGCCGCTCCCGACAGTTTTTCGAGCAGTACTTC
CASSRSRQFFEQYF